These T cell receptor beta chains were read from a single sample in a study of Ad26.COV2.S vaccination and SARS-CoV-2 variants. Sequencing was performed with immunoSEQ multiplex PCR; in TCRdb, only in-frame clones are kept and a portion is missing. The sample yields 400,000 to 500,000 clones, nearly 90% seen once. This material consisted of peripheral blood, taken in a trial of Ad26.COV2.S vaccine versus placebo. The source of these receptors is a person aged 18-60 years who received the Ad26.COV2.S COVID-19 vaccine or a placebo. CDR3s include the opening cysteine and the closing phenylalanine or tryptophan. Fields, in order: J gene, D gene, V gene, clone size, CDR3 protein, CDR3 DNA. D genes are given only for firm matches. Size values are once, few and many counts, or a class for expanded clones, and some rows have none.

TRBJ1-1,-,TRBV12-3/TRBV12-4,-,CASRRPNTEAFF,TGTGCCAGCAGGCGACCCAACACTGAAGCTTTCTTT
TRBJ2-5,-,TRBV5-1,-,CASSLIRSVGEETQYF,TGCGCCAGCAGCTTGATTCGGAGTGTAGGAGAAGAGACCCAGTACTTC
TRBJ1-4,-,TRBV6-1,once,CASSEAGKALNF,TGTGCCAGCAGTGAGGCGGGCAAGGCCCTCAATTTT
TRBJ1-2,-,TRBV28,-,CASSSWTESNYGYTF,TGTGCCAGCAGTTCCTGGACGGAATCTAACTATGGCTACACCTTC
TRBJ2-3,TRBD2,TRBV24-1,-,CATRLAGDTDTQYF,TGTGCCACCCGTTTGGCGGGGGACACAGATACGCAGTATTTT
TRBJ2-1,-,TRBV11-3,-,CASSLRTPSYNEQFF,TGTGCCAGCAGCTTAAGGACCCCCAGCTACAATGAGCAGTTCTTC
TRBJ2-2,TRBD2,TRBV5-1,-,CASSLSYGGGLAGGTGELFF,TGCGCCAGCAGCTTGAGTTACGGGGGCGGACTAGCGGGAGGAACCGGGGAGCTGTTTTTT
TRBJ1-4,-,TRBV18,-,CASSDRRDEKLFF,TGTGCCAGCTCGGACCGAAGGGATGAAAAACTGTTTTTT
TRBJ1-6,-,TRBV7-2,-,CASSPSMSSYNSPLHF,TGTGCCAGCAGCCCGTCTATGAGCTCCTATAATTCACCCCTCCACTTT
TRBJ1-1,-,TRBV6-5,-,CASTGVTEAFF,TGTGCCAGCACGGGAGTCACTGAAGCTTTCTTT
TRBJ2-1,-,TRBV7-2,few,CASSPYNEQFF,TGTGCCAGCAGCCCGTACAATGAGCAGTTCTTC
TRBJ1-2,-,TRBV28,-,CASSPLGKNGYTF,TGTGCCAGCAGTCCCCTGGGGAAGAATGGCTACACCTTC
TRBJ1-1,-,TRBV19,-,CASSIAPGLNTEAFF,TGTGCCAGTAGTATAGCACCAGGGTTGAACACTGAAGCTTTCTTT
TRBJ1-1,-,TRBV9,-,CASSVASGRDTEAFF,TGTGCCAGCAGCGTAGCTTCCGGCAGGGATACTGAAGCTTTCTTT
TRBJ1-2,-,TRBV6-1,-,CASSEWGTGSNYGYTF,TGTGCCAGCAGTGAATGGGGTACAGGGAGTAACTATGGCTACACCTTC
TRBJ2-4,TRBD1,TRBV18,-,CASSRDRGENIQYF,TGTGCCAGCTCACGGGACAGGGGGGAAAACATTCAGTACTTC
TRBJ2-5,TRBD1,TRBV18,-,CASSPTGVEETQYF,TGTGCCAGCTCACCGACAGGGGTAGAAGAGACCCAGTACTTC
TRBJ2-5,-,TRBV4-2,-,CASSGGRIGTLYQETQYF,TGTGCCAGCAGCGGGGGCAGGATCGGGACGCTGTACCAAGAGACCCAGTACTTC
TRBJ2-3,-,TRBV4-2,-,CASSQELTSTDTQYF,TGTGCCAGCAGCCAAGAGCTAACTAGCACAGATACGCAGTATTTT
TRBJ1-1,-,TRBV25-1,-,CASGTYRDTEAFF,TGTGCCAGCGGAACTTACAGGGACACTGAAGCTTTCTTT
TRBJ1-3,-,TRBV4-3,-,CASSITGFWGNTIYF,TGCGCCAGCAGCATTACAGGGTTTTGGGGAAACACCATATATTTT
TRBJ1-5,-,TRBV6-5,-,CASRSSNQPQHF,TGTGCCAGCCGATCTAGCAATCAGCCCCAGCATTTT
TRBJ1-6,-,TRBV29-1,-,CSVRVQGENSPLHF,TGCAGCGTTAGGGTACAGGGAGAAAATTCACCCCTCCACTTT
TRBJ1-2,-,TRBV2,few,CASRDLGPNTF,TGTGCCAGCAGAGACTTGGGACCGAACACCTTC
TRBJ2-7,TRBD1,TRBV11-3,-,CASSLGPGDRAEEQYF,TGTGCCAGCAGCTTAGGTCCCGGGGACAGGGCTGAGGAGCAGTACTTC
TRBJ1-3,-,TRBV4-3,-,CASSQVLGSTGNTIYF,TGCGCCAGCAGCCAAGTACTCGGTTCAACTGGAAACACCATATATTTT
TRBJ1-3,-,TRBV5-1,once,CASTSLSGNTIYF,TGCGCCAGCACGAGTCTCAGTGGAAACACCATATATTTT
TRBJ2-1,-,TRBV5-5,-,CASSLVGWDEQFF,TGTGCCAGCAGCTTGGTAGGCTGGGATGAGCAGTTCTTC
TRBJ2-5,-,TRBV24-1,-,CATSDVGTQETQYF,TGTGCCACCAGTGATGTGGGGACCCAAGAGACCCAGTACTTC
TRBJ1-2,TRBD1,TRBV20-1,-,CSASRQGELLSYTF,TGCAGTGCTAGTAGACAGGGGGAACTTCTGAGCTACACCTTC
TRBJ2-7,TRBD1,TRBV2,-,CASNRQGTAYEQYF,TGTGCCAGCAATAGACAGGGGACAGCCTACGAGCAGTACTTC
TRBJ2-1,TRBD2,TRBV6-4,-,CASSVGTSGGRNNEQFF,TGTGCCAGCAGTGTTGGGACTAGCGGGGGACGCAACAATGAGCAGTTCTTC
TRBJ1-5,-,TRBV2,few,CASLGGSSNQPQHF,TGTGCCAGCCTTGGGGGCAGTAGCAATCAGCCCCAGCATTTT
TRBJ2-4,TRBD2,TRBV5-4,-,CASSSISGRGNIQYF,TGTGCCAGCAGTTCCATAAGCGGGAGGGGAAACATTCAGTACTTC
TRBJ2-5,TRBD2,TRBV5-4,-,CASSLAPSGGEETQYF,TGTGCCAGCAGCTTGGCTCCTAGCGGGGGGGAAGAGACCCAGTACTTC
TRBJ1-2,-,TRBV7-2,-,CASSLDNNFNYGYTF,TGTGCCAGCAGCTTAGATAACAATTTTAACTATGGCTACACCTTC
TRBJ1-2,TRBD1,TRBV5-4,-,CASSGGTAEVGYGYTF,TGTGCCAGCAGCGGCGGGACAGCGGAAGTAGGCTATGGCTACACCTTC
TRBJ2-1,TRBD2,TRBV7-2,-,CASSKRLAGDNEQFF,TGTGCCAGCAGCAAAAGACTAGCGGGAGACAATGAGCAGTTCTTC
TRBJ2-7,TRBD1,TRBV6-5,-,CASTVTGASYEQYF,TGTGCCAGCACCGTGACAGGGGCCTCCTACGAGCAGTACTTC
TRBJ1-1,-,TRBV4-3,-,CASSQDPHASSGAFF,TGCGCCAGCAGCCAAGATCCCCATGCGTCGAGCGGGGCTTTCTTT
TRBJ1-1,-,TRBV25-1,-,CASSELIAGTEAFF,TGTGCCAGCAGTGAATTAATAGCGGGCACTGAAGCTTTCTTT
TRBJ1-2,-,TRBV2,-,CASSPRGAATNYGYTF,TGTGCCAGCAGTCCAAGAGGGGCAGCAACTAACTATGGCTACACCTTC
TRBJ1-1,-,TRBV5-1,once,CASSDTGRWAEAFF,TGCGCCAGCAGCGACACAGGGCGGTGGGCTGAAGCTTTCTTT
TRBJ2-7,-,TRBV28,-,CASSYPWVGRSYEQYF,TGTGCCAGCAGCTATCCCTGGGTAGGCCGATCCTACGAGCAGTACTTC
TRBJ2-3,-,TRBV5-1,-,CASSLTGPDTTDTQYF,TGCGCCAGCAGCTTGACCGGGCCCGACACCACAGATACGCAGTATTTT
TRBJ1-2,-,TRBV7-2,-,CASSLVINGYTF,TGTGCCAGCAGCTTAGTAATCAATGGCTACACCTTC
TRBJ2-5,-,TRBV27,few,CASSLTRLETQYF,TGTGCCAGCAGTTTAACCAGGCTGGAGACCCAGTACTTC